This TCR beta chain originates from a study of Tregs in tolerant kidney transplant recipients. Study-level findings and limits: Biological reproducibility was not directly addressed, but technical replication error appeared minimal.

Only in-frame clones appear in the TCRdb table, and some are missing; sequencing was by immunoSEQ multiplex PCR. The profile shows about 66,000 clones, just under 95% of them singletons. J was trimmed by 1 base and V by 3 bases; bases with no gene match: 2. From germline, CDR1 is SGHAT and CDR2 FQNNGV. This CDR3 comprises 15 residues. About this clone itself: Its antigen is currently unknown.

The sequence came from a human donor who received a combined kidney and bone marrow transplant. The chain employs TRBV11-2 and TRBJ2-5; TRBD2 aligns across 10 bases. The material was CD8+ T cells from blood, obtained before the transplant. The chain's CDR3 is CASSFGLAVQETQYF. In nucleotides, the CDR3 is TGTGCCAGCAGCTTCGGACTAGCGGTCCAAGAGACCCAGTACTTC. The entire variable domain, with the rest obtained from reference TRBV11-2 and TRBJ2-5, is as follows: EAGVAQSPRYKIIEKRQSVAFWCNPISGHATLYWYQQILGQGPKLLIQFQNNGVVDDSQLPKDRFSAERLKGVDSTLKIQPAKLEDSAVYLCASSFGLAVQETQYFGPGTRLLVL.